These 14 T cell receptor beta chains share one sample of origin, sequenced in a study of CD8 T cells in Susac syndrome. It was with random hexamers that 0.5 to 1 ug RNA was reverse transcribed. Via MiXCR, TCRdb re-called the immunoSEQ multiplex PCR reads, giving one row per CDR3 protein. The repertoire holds about 240,000 distinct CDR3 sequences, with about 96% as singletons. Sequencing input: CD4+ T cells from PBMCs. The source of these receptors is a human donor with Susac syndrome.

V gene TRBV7-9 combines with J gene TRBJ2-7; perhaps TRBD2 as D (5 bases). Germline lookup yields CDR1 SEHNR and CDR2 FQNEAQ (reference sequence). V lost 5 bases and J lost 0, with 14 bases in between. This CDR3 is built from 15 residues. The CDR3 reads CASSPGLQSSYEQYF. In nucleotides, the CDR3 is TGTGCCAGCAGCCCTGGACTCCAGAGCTCCTACGAGCAGTACTTC.

The chain employs TRBV30 and TRBJ1-1; D unclear. Germline CDR1 GTSNPN, CDR2 SVGIG (reference sequence). The CDR3 contains 12 residues. Between the trimmed V and J ends, which lost 7 bases and 5 bases, there was a span of 14 bases. Written as DNA, the CDR3 is TGTGCCTTACGGGAGCTGGGGACTGAAGCTTTCTTT. Its translation is CALRELGTEAFF.

This clonotype was counted a few times. The gene calls are TRBV13 and TRBJ2-1, with D tentatively TRBD1 (5 bases). Per germline, CDR1 PRHDT and CDR2 FYEKMQ (reference sequence). This CDR3 is 12 amino acids long. Trimming took 2 bases from V and 7 from J, leaving 6 bases between them. Here the CDR3 reads CASSLRGNEQFF. DNA of the CDR3: TGTGCCAGCAGCTTAAGGGGTAATGAGCAGTTCTTC.

The V gene is TRBV12-5, the J gene TRBJ1-3; no definite D call. Germline lookup yields CDR1 LGHNT and CDR2 FRNRAP. Trimming took 2 bases from V and 0 from J, leaving 8 bases between them. This CDR3 has 15 residues. CDR3 sequence: CASGLTDYSGNTIYF. The DNA of the CDR3 is TGTGCTAGTGGTTTGACGGACTACTCTGGAAACACCATATATTTT.

The chain has TRBV29-1 and TRBJ1-4; D call uncertain. Germline V gene lookup returns CDR1 SQVTM and CDR2 ANQGSEA. The CDR3 length is 15 residues. Trimming removed 2 bases from V and 8 bases from J, with 18 bases in between. The chain's CDR3 is CSVEPPGGVGEKLFF. The CDR3 DNA is TGCAGCGTTGAACCCCCTGGCGGGGTTGGGGAAAAACTGTTTTTT.

The V gene is TRBV5-6, the J gene TRBJ2-7; 9 positions agree with TRBD2. V dropped 0 bases and J dropped 6; count of bases not matched to a gene: 4. This CDR3 has 14 amino acids. Germline loops: CDR1 SGHDT, CDR2 YYEEEE. CDR3 protein: CASSLGLAGTEQYF. CDR3 in DNA: TGTGCCAGCAGCTTGGGTCTAGCGGGAACCGAGCAGTACTTC.

The rearrangement joins TRBV5-1 to TRBJ2-3, with D unclear. Trimming pared 4 bases from V and 0 bases from J, leaving 12 bases between. This CDR3 has 15 amino acids. CDR1 and CDR2 from the germline V gene are SGHRS and YFSETQ. The CDR3 coding sequence is TGCGCCAGCAGCGAGATAGATGCTAGCACAGATACGCAGTATTTT. Amino acids: CASSEIDASTDTQYF.

The gene calls are TRBV6-5 and TRBJ2-1; TRBD2 matches at 8 bases. Unmatched junction bases numbered 7, after V lost 0 bases and J lost 15 bases. This CDR3 spans 13 amino acids. CDR1 and CDR2 (germline): MNHEY, SVGAGI. For the CDR3, the DNA is TGTGCCAGCAGTTACTCTCATAGCGGGAATCCGTTCTTC. Translated: CASSYSHSGNPFF.

The gene calls are TRBV7-3 and TRBJ1-1; no reliable D call. Trimming took off 2 bases at V and 2 bases at J, with 6 bases between the two ends. Per the germline V gene, CDR1 is SGHTA and CDR2 is FQGTGA. The CDR3 is 13 amino acids. CDR3 in amino acids: CASSLGHNTEAFF. The CDR3, as DNA: TGTGCCAGCAGCTTAGGCCATAACACTGAAGCTTTCTTT.

V is TRBV9 and J is TRBJ2-1, with D possibly TRBD1 on 5 matching bases. Germline CDR1 and CDR2: SGDLS and YYNGEE. V lost 0 bases to trimming and J lost 2 bases, with 9 bases between them. The CDR3 contains 15 residues. The CDR3 loop reads CASSVGGGTYNEQFF. The DNA of the CDR3 is TGTGCCAGCAGCGTAGGGGGCGGCACCTACAATGAGCAGTTCTTC.

The chain employs TRBV20-1 and TRBJ1-5, with unresolved D. CDR3 length equals 13 residues. V lost 5 bases and J 2 bases, leaving 10 bases between the germline ends. Germline V gene data show CDR1 as DFQATT and CDR2 as SNEGSKA (reference sequence). The CDR3 DNA reads as TGCAGTGCTTCAGATTTGGGCAATCAGCCCCAGCATTTT. Translating it yields CSASDLGNQPQHF.

This chain joins TRBV7-6 and TRBJ1-1; perhaps TRBD1 as D (5 bases). Germline V lookup: CDR1 SGHVS, CDR2 FNYEAQ. Trimming cost V 5 bases and J 6 bases, with 22 bases left between them. CDR3 length: 16 amino acids. CDR3 DNA: TGTGCCAGCAGCCCCCGATCGTGGCAGGGTGGCGCTGAAGCTTTCTTT. Translating gives CASSPRSWQGGAEAFF.

The rearrangement links TRBV4-1 to TRBJ2-1, with D possibly TRBD2 on 6 matching bases. This CDR3 is 15 amino acids long. CDR1 is MGHRA, CDR2 YSYEKL, per germline. V gave up 1 base and J gave up 7 bases, with 14 bases separating them. This CDR3 is CASSQGGEGTNEQFF. The CDR3 nucleotides read TGCGCCAGCAGCCAAGGAGGGGAAGGGACTAATGAGCAGTTCTTC.

This chain connects TRBV15 to TRBJ2-6; 9 bases line up with TRBD1. This CDR3 comprises 15 residues. The V and J ends lost 8 bases and 4 bases, in that order; junction bases with no gene match: 6. Germline loops: CDR1 LNHNV, CDR2 YYDKDF (reference sequence). In DNA, the CDR3 is TGTGCCACCCCCGACAGGGGGTCCGGGGCCAACGTCCTGACTTTC. This sequence encodes CATPDRGSGANVLTF.